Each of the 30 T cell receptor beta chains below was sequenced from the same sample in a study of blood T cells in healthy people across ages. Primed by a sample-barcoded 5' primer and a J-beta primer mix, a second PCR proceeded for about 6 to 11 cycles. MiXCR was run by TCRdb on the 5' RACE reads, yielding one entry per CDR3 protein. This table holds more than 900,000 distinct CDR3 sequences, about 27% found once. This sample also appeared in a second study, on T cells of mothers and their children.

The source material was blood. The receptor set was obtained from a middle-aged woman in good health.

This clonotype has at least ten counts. The CDR3 here is CASSYSGRRETQYF. In DNA, the CDR3 is TGTGCCAGCAGTTACTCGGGGAGGCGGGAGACCCAGTACTTC. The chain links TRBV6-5 to TRBJ2-5, with D maybe TRBD2 (6 bases). The CDR3 is 14 residues long. CDR1 is MNHEY and CDR2 is SVGAGI in the germline V gene. The germline V and J ends were trimmed by 0 bases and 5 bases, with 10 bases remaining between them.

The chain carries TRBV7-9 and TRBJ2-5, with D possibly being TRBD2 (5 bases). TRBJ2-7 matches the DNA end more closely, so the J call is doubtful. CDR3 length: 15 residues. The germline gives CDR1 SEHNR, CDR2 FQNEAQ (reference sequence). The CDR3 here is CASSFHHSLAYEQYF. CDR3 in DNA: TGTGCCAGCAGCTTTCACCACAGCCTAGCTTACGAGCAGTACTTC.

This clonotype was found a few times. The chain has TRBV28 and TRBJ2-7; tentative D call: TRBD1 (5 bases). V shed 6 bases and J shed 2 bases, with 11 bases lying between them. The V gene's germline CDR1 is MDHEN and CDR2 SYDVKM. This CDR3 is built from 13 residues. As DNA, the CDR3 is TGTGCCAGCAGCGACAGCCTTACCTACGAGCAGTACTTC. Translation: CASSDSLTYEQYF.

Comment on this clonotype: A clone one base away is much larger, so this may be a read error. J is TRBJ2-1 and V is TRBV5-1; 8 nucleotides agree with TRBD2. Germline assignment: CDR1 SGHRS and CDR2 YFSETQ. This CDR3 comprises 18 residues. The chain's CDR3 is CANSLGRAAGGFYNEQFF. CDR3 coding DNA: TGCGCCAACAGCTTGGGAAGGGCCGCGGGGGGTTTCTACAATGAGCAGTTCTTC. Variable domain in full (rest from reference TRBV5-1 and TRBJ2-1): KAGVTQTPRYLIKTRGQQVTLSCSPISGHRSVSWYQQTPGQGLQFLFEYFSETQRNKGNFPGRFSGRQFSNSRSEMNVSTLELGDSALYLCANSLGRAAGGFYNEQFFGPGTRLTVL.

The CDR3 spells CASSFPASGGPYEQYF. The CDR3 DNA sequence: TGTGCCAGCAGTTTCCCGGCTAGCGGGGGCCCCTACGAGCAGTACTTC. The chain couples TRBV12-3 or TRBV12-4 to TRBJ2-4; 10 bases match TRBD2. TRBJ2-7 explains the end of the DNA better; the J call may be wrong. CDR3 length equals 16 residues.

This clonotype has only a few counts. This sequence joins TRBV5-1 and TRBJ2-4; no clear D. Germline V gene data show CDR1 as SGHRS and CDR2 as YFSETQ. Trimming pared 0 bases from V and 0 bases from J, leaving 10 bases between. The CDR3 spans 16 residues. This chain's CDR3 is CASSLGRTAAKNIQYF. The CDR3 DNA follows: TGCGCCAGCAGCTTGGGCAGGACCGCAGCCAAAAACATTCAGTACTTC.

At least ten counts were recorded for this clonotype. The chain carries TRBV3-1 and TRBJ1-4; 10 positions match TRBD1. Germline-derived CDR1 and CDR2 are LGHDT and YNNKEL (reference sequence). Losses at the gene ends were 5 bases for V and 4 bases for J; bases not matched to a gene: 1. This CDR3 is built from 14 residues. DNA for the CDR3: TGTGCCAGCAGCGGGGACAGGGGTAATGAAAAACTGTTTTTT. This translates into CASSGDRGNEKLFF.

The chain's CDR3 is CASSKAPEGFYEQYF. The CDR3 nucleotides are TGTGCCAGCAGCAAAGCCCCCGAGGGGTTTTACGAGCAGTACTTC. The chain carries TRBV21-1 and TRBJ2-7; TRBD1, the table's D call, was not compared with the DNA. TRBV21-1 is noted as a pseudogene. There are 15 residues in the CDR3.

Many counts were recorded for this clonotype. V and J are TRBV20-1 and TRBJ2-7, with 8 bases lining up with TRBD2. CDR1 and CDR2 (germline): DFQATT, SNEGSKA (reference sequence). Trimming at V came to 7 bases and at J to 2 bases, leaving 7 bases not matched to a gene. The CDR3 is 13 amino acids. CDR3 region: CSGGGGPTYEQYF. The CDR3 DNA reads TGCAGTGGTGGCGGGGGGCCGACCTACGAGCAGTACTTC.

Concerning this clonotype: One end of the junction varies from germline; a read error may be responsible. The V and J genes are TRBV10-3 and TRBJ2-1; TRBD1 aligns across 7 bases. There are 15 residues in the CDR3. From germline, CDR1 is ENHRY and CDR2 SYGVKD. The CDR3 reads CAVSEDRPGHNEQFF. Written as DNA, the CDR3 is TGTGCCGTCAGTGAGGACAGGCCAGGACACAATGAGCAGTTCTTC.

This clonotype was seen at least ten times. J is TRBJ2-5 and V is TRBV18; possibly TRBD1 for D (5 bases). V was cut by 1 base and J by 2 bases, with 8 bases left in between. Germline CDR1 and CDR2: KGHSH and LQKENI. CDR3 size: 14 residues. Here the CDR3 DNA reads TGTGCCAGCTCACCACGGCAGGGTCAAGAGACCCAGTACTTC. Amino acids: CASSPRQGQETQYF.

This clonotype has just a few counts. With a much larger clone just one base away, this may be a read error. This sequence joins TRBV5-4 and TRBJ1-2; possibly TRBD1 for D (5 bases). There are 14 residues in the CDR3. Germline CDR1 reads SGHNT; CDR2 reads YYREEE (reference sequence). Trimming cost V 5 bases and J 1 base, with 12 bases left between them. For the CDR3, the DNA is TGTGCCAGCAGTTACGTACAGGATAACTATGGCTACACCTTC. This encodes CASSYVQDNYGYTF.

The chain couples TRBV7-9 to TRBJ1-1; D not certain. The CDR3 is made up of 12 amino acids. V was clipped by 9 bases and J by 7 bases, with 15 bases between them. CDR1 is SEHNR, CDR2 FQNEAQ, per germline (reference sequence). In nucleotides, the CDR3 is TGTGCCAGTAGCGGAGCGACACTTGAAGCTTTCTTT. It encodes CASSGATLEAFF.

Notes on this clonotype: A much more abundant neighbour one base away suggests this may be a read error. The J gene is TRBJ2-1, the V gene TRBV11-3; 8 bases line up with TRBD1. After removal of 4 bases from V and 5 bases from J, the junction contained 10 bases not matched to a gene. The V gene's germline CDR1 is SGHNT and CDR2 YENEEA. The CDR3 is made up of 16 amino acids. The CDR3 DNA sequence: TGTGCCAGCAGCTACCCCCAACAGGGGGTCCACAATGAGCAGTTCTTC. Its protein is CASSYPQQGVHNEQFF.

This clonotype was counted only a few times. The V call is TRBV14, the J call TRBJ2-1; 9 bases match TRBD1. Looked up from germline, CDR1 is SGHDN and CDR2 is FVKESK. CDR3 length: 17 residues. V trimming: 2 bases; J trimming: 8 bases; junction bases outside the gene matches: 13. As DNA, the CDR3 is TGTGCCAGCAGCCAACCGGGACAGGGAGGCGGATTCGATGAGCAGTTCTTC. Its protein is CASSQPGQGGGFDEQFF.

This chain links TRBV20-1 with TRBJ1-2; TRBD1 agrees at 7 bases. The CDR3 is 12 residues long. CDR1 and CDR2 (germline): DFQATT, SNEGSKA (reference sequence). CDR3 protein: CGGVDRAGGYTF. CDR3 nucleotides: TGCGGGGGGGTCGACAGGGCGGGTGGCTACACCTTC.

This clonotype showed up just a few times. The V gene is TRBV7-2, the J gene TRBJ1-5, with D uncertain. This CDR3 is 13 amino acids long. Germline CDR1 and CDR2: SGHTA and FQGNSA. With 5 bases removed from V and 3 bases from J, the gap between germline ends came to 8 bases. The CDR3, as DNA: TGTGCCAGCAGCCCCCGTTACAATCAGCCCCAGCATTTT. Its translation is CASSPRYNQPQHF.

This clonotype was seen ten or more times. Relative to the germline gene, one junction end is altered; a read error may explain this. The CDR3: CASRGEKLFF. The CDR3 bases are TGTGCTAGCAGGGGGGAAAAACTGTTTTTT. The chain employs TRBV28 and TRBJ1-4; 7 nucleotides line up with TRBD1. Germline assignment: CDR1 MDHEN and CDR2 SYDVKM. The CDR3 is made up of 10 amino acids.

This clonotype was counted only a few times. The CDR3 loop reads CASSNASPGQVRGYTF. The CDR3, as DNA: TGTGCCAGCAGCAACGCCTCACCGGGACAGGTGCGAGGCTACACCTTC. The chain recombines TRBV6-6 with TRBJ1-2, with 8 bases aligning to TRBD1. From germline, CDR1 is MNHNY and CDR2 SVGAGI (reference sequence). Trimming at V came to 6 bases and at J to 8 bases, leaving 17 bases not matched to a gene. The length of the CDR3 is 16 residues.

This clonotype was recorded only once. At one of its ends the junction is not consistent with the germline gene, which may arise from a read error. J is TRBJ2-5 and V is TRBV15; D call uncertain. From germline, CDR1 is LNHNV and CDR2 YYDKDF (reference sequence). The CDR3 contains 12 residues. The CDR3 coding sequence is TGTACCACCGGCAGAACCGGCGAGACCCAGTACTTC. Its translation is CTTGRTGETQYF.

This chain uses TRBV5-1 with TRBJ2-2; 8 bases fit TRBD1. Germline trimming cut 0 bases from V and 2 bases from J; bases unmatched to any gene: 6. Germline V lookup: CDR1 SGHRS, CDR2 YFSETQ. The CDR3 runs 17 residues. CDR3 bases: TGCGCCAGCAGCTTGGCCAAGGCAGGGGGCAACACCGGGGAGCTGTTTTTT. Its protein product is CASSLAKAGGNTGELFF.

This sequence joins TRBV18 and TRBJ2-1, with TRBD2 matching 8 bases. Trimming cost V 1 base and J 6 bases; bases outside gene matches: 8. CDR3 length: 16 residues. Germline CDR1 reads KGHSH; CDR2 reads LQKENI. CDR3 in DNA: TGTGCCAGCTCACCACGTAATAGCGGGGTATCCAATGAGCAGTTCTTC. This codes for CASSPRNSGVSNEQFF. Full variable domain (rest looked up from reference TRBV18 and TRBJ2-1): NAGVMQNPRHLVRRRGQEARLRCSPMKGHSHVYWYRQLPEEGLKFMVYLQKENIIDESGMPKERFSAEFPKEGPSILRIQQVVRGDSAAYFCASSPRNSGVSNEQFFGPGTRLTVL.

CDR3 nucleotides: TGTGCCAGCAGCCCCCAGACTAGCGGGAGGACCAATGAGCAGTTCTTC. It encodes CASSPQTSGRTNEQFF. V usage is TRBV3-1 and J usage is TRBJ2-1; 13 nucleotides agree with TRBD2. V was clipped by 4 bases and J by 6 bases; unmatched bases: 6. The length of the CDR3 is 16 residues. Looked up from germline, CDR1 is LGHDT and CDR2 is YNNKEL (reference sequence).

The CDR3 DNA is TGTGCCAGCAGCCAAGTTCCGACAGGGAGAGATGGCTACACCTTC. This gives the protein CASSQVPTGRDGYTF. The gene calls are TRBV4-2 and TRBJ1-2; 7 nucleotides line up with TRBD1. The CDR3 consists of 15 residues. The germline V gene encodes CDR1 LGHNA and CDR2 YNFKEQ. V dropped 1 base and J dropped 6; count of bases not matched to a gene: 8.

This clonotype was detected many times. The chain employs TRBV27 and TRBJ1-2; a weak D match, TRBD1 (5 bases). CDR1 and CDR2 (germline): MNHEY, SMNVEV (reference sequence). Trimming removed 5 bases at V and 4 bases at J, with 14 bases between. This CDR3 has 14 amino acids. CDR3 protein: CASSPATAAYGYTF. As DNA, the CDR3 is TGTGCCAGCAGTCCGGCGACAGCCGCCTATGGCTACACCTTC.

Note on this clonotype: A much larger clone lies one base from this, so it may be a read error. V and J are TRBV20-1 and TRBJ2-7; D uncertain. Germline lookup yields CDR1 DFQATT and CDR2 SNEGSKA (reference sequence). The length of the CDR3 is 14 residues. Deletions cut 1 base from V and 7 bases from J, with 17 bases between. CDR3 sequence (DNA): TGCAGTGCTAGAGCTCCTAGAGGCGACCATGAGCAGTACTTC. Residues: CSARAPRGDHEQYF.

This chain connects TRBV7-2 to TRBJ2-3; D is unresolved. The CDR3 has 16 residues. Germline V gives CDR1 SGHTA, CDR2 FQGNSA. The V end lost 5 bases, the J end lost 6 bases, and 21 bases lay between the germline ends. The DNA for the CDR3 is TGTGCCAGCAGCCTTAGGGCCGACCTTCCACAGGATACGCAGTATTTT. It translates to CASSLRADLPQDTQYF.

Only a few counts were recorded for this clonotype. The CDR3 sequence is CASSQPDRGLDGYTF. Here the CDR3 DNA reads TGTGCCAGCAGCCAACCGGACAGGGGGCTTGATGGCTACACCTTC. The rearrangement joins TRBV14 to TRBJ1-2, with 11 bases aligning to TRBD1. Germline-derived CDR1 and CDR2 are SGHDN and FVKESK. V trimming: 2 bases; J trimming: 6 bases; junction bases outside the gene matches: 5. The CDR3 runs 15 residues. Combining the CDR3 with reference TRBV14 and TRBJ1-2 gives the whole variable domain EAGVTQFPSHSVIEKGQTVTLRCDPISGHDNLYWYRRVMGKEIKFLLHFVKESKQDESGMPNNRFLAERTGGTYSTLKVQPAELEDSGVYFCASSQPDRGLDGYTFGSGTRLTVV.

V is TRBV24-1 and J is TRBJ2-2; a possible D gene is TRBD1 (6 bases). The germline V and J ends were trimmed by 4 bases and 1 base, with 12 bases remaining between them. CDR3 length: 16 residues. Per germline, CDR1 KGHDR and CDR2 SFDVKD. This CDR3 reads CATSDLQGRNTGELFF. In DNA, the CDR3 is TGTGCCACCAGTGACCTCCAGGGGCGGAACACCGGGGAGCTGTTTTTT.

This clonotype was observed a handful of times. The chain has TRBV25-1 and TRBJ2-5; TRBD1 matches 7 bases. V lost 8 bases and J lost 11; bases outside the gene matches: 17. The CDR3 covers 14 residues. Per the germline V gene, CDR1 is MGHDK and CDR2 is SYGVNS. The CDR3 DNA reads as TGTGCCAGCCGACAGACAGGGCGGTTGGAGCATCAGTACTTC. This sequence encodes CASRQTGRLEHQYF. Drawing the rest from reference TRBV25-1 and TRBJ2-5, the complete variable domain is EADIYQTPRYLVIGTGKKITLECSQTMGHDKMYWYQQDPGMELHLIHYSYGVNSTEKGDLSSESTVSRIRTEHFPLTLESARPSHTSQYLCASRQTGRLEHQYFGPGTRLLVL.